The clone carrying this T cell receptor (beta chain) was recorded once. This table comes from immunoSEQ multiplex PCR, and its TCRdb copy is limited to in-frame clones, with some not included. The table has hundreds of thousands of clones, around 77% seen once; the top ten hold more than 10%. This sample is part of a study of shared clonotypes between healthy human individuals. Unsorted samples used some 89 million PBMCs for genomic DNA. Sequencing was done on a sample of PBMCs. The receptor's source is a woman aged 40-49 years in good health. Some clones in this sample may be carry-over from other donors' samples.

This chain's CDR3 is CASSHHRRGSTGELFF. In DNA, the CDR3 is TGCGCCAGCAGCCATCATAGGCGAGGATCCACCGGGGAGCTGTTTTTT. The chain couples TRBV4-3 to TRBJ2-2; D remains ambiguous. Germline-derived CDR1 and CDR2 are LGHNA and YSLEER. This CDR3 has 16 amino acids. Trimming pared 3 bases from V and 4 bases from J, leaving 15 bases between.